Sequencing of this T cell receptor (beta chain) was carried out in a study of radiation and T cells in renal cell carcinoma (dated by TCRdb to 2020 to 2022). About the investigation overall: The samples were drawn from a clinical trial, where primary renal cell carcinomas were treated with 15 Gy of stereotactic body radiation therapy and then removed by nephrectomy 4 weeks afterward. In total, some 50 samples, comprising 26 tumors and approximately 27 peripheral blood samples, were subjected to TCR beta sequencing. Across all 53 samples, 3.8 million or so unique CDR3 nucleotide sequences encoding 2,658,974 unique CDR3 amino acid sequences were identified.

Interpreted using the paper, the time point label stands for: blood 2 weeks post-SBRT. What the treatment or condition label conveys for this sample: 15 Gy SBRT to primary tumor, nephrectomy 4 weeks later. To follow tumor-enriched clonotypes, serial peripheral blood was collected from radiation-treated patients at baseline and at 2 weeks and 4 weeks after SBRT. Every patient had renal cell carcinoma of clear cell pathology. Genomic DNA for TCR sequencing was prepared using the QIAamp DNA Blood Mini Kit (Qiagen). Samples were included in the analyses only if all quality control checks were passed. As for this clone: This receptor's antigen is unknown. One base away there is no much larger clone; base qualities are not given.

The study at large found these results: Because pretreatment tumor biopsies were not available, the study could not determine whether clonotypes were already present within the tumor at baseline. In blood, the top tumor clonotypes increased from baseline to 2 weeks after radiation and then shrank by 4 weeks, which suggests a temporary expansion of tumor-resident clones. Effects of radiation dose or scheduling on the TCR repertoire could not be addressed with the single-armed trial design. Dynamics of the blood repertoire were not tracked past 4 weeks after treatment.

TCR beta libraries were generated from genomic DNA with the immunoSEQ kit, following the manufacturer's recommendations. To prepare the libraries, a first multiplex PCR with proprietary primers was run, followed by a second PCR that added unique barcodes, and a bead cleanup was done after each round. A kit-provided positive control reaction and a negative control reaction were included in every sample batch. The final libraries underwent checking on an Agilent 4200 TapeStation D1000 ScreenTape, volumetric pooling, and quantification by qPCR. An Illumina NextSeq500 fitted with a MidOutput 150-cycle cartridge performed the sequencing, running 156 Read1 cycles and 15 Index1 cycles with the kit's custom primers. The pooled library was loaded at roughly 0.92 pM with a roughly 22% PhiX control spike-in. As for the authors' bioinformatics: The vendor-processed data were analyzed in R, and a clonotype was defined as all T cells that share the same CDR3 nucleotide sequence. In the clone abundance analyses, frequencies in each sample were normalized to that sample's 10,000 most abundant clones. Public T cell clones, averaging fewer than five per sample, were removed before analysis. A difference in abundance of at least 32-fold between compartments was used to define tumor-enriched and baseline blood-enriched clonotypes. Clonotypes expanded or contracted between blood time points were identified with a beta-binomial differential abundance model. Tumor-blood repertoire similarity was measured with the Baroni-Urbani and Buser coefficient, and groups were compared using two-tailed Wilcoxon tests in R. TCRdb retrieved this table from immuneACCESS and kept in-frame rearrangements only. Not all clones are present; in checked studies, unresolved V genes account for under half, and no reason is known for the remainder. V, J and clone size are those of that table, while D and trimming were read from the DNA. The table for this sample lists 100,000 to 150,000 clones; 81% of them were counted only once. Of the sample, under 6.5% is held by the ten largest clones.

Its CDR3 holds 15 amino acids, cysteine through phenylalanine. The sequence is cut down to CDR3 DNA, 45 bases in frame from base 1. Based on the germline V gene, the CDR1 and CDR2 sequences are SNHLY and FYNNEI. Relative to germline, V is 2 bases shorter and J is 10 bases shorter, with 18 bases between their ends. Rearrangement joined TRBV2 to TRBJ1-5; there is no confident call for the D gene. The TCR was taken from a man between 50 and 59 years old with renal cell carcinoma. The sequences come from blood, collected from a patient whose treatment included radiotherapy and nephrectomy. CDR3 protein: CASSELESISQPQHF. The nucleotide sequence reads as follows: TGTGCCAGCAGTGAACTGGAGTCCATCTCACAACCCCAGCATTTT.